What follows describes a single TCR beta chain. CDR1 and CDR2 from the germline V gene are SNHLY and FYNNEI. The CDR3 has 15 amino acids. Trimming removed 5 bases at V and 3 bases at J, with 16 bases between. This specimen comes from a study of memory CD4+ T cells and cytomegalovirus serostatus. Background on the study: This sample comes from healthy Belgian adults, eight or nine CMV seropositive, approximately 22 seronegative.

The sort gate was single viable CD3+CD4+CD8-CD45RO+ cells for memory CD4+ T cells. Assay: immunoSEQ multiplex PCR; the TCRdb copy retains only in-frame clones and omits some. The table lists some 95,000 clones, about four fifths of them singletons. Sequences were obtained from memory CD4+ T cells from blood. The chain couples TRBV2 to TRBJ1-2; D is undetermined. This sequence originates from an adult in good health and CMV-seropositive. Here the CDR3 DNA reads TGTGCCAGCAGTCGAACGGCAGCCTTAGACTATGGCTACACCTTC. Protein product: CASSRTAALDYGYTF.